This T cell receptor (beta chain) was observed in a study of technical replicates of blood from a few donors. Using immunoSEQ multiplex PCR, the repertoire was profiled, and TCRdb retains in-frame clones only, with some absent. The table lists 56,000 or so clones, around 93% of them singletons. Germline V gives CDR1 LGHNA, CDR2 YNFKEQ. J was trimmed by 6 bases and V by 2 bases; bases with no gene match: 7. The CDR3 loop spans 16 amino acids. This TCR derives from a human donor in good health. Some clones in this sample may be carry-over from other donors' samples. The sample was PBMCs. V usage is TRBV4-2 and J usage is TRBJ2-2, with 9 bases lining up with TRBD2. CDR3 coding DNA: TGTGCCAGCAGCCAATGGATGCTAGCGGGATCCGGGGAGCTGTTTTTT. It specifies CASSQWMLAGSGELFF.